The 29 T cell receptor beta chains reported below all come from one sample, sequenced in a study of blood T cell repertoires in COVID-19. TCRdb's table, derived via immunoSEQ multiplex PCR, lists solely in-frame clones and lacks some. In the table there are under 130,000 clones, around 83% of which are singletons. Material for sequencing was peripheral blood. Receptors were obtained from a human donor in a cohort sampled during active COVID-19.

The chain links TRBV4-2 to TRBJ1-1, with D uncertain. The germline V gene encodes CDR1 LGHNA and CDR2 YNFKEQ. This CDR3 comprises 15 residues. The V and J ends lost 4 bases and 7 bases respectively, with 19 bases between them. The CDR3 is CASSPTADRPVEAFF. In DNA, the CDR3 is TGTGCCAGCAGCCCAACAGCAGACCGACCTGTTGAAGCTTTCTTT.

This clone was counted only a few times. The chain links TRBV7-9 to TRBJ2-7; 10 nucleotides match TRBD1. Looked up from germline, CDR1 is SEHNR and CDR2 is FQNEAQ (reference sequence). This CDR3 has 16 amino acids. The trim removed 5 bases at V and 5 bases at J, leaving 12 bases unmatched. CDR3 DNA: TGTGCCAGCAGCCAAAATTGGGGACAGGGGTCCGACGAGCAGTACTTC. Its protein product is CASSQNWGQGSDEQYF.

This clone was counted a single time. The J gene is TRBJ2-5, the V gene TRBV10-3; D might be TRBD2 (5 bases). Trimming shortened V by 10 bases and J by 6 bases, and 9 bases separated the two germline ends. Germline lookup yields CDR1 ENHRY and CDR2 SYGVKD. The CDR3 contains 10 residues. Here the CDR3 reads CATGEQTQYF. The CDR3 DNA follows: TGTGCCACCGGGGAACAGACCCAGTACTTC.

This chain links TRBV6-5 with TRBJ2-1; 11 nucleotides line up with TRBD2. Germline CDR1 is MNHEY and CDR2 is SVGAGI. Trimming took 0 bases from V and 7 from J; bases not matched to a gene: 5. The length of the CDR3 is 16 residues. The CDR3 DNA follows: TGTGCCAGCAGTTACTCGACTAGCGGGGCTACTAATGAGCAGTTCTTC. Amino acids: CASSYSTSGATNEQFF.

In this sample, this clone turned up a few times. The chain is built from TRBV7-2 and TRBJ1-5; D remains unclear. The ends were cut back, 5 bases at V and 7 bases at J, with 15 bases in the middle. Looked up from germline, CDR1 is SGHTA and CDR2 is FQGNSA. The CDR3 has 14 amino acids. The CDR3 protein is CASSPDAGGQPQHF. The CDR3 DNA reads TGTGCCAGCAGCCCCGATGCGGGAGGGCAGCCCCAGCATTTT.

The chain employs TRBV5-1 and TRBJ2-1; no clear D gene. V lost 0 bases, J lost 6 bases, and 7 bases lay in between. The CDR3 is 13 amino acids. From germline, CDR1 is SGHRS and CDR2 YFSETQ. Here the CDR3 DNA reads TGCGCCAGCAGCTTGGGGCAACGCAATGAGCAGTTCTTC. Its translation: CASSLGQRNEQFF.

The chain employs TRBV29-1 and TRBJ2-7; TRBD2 aligns across 7 bases. The CDR3 sequence is 12 residues long. Trimming cost V 4 bases and J 7 bases; bases outside gene matches: 7. The germline V gene has CDR1 SQVTM and CDR2 ANQGSEA. CDR3 nucleotides: TGCAGCGTTGGGGCGGGAGTTTGGGAGCAGTACTTC. Translating it yields CSVGAGVWEQYF.

The chain couples TRBV10-3 to TRBJ2-7; TRBD1 matches at 7 bases. The CDR3 runs to 15 residues. After removal of 4 bases from V and 2 bases from J, the junction contained 8 bases not matched to a gene. CDR1 and CDR2 from the germline V gene are ENHRY and SYGVKD. The CDR3 nucleotides read TGTGCCATCAGTGGAAGACAGGGTGCAACCTACGAGCAGTACTTC. Translation: CAISGRQGATYEQYF.

This chain joins TRBV5-1 and TRBJ2-1; D not resolved. The CDR3 contains 15 residues. The ends were cut back, 3 bases at V and 7 bases at J, with 17 bases in the middle. Germline V gene lookup returns CDR1 SGHRS and CDR2 YFSETQ. The CDR3 is CASSWARSFGNEQFF. Here the CDR3 DNA reads TGCGCCAGCAGCTGGGCCCGGTCCTTCGGTAATGAGCAGTTCTTC. The whole variable domain, filled in from reference TRBV5-1 and TRBJ2-1, reads KAGVTQTPRYLIKTRGQQVTLSCSPISGHRSVSWYQQTPGQGLQFLFEYFSETQRNKGNFPGRFSGRQFSNSRSEMNVSTLELGDSALYLCASSWARSFGNEQFFGPGTRLTVL.

The chain recombines TRBV4-1 with TRBJ1-2, with D maybe TRBD1 (6 bases). The CDR3 has 16 residues. V lost 1 base and J 4 bases, leaving 16 bases between the germline ends. Germline V lookup: CDR1 MGHRA, CDR2 YSYEKL. CDR3 coding DNA: TGCGCCAGCAGCCAAGGTCAAAAGGGGGTACTCTATGGCTACACCTTC. Its translation is CASSQGQKGVLYGYTF.

This sequence joins TRBV28 and TRBJ2-5, with 11 bases fitting TRBD2. CDR3 length: 15 residues. The germline gives CDR1 MDHEN, CDR2 SYDVKM. V trimming: 4 bases; J trimming: 5 bases; junction bases outside the gene matches: 6. The CDR3 nucleotides read TGTGCCAGCAGTTCACTAGCGGGAGCAGGGGAGACCCAGTACTTC. It translates to CASSSLAGAGETQYF. Drawing the rest from reference TRBV28 and TRBJ2-5, the complete variable domain is DVKVTQSSRYLVKRTGEKVFLECVQDMDHENMFWYRQDPGLGLRLIYFSYDVKMKEKGDIPEGYSVSREKKERFSLILESASTNQTSMYLCASSSLAGAGETQYFGPGTRLLVL.

The chain employs TRBV14 and TRBJ1-2; 7 nucleotides align to TRBD1. CDR1 is SGHDN and CDR2 is FVKESK in the germline V gene. The CDR3 runs to 18 residues. V shed 0 bases and J 4 bases; nucleotides not matched to a gene: 14. The CDR3 DNA sequence: TGTGCCAGCAGCCAAGATCTTGGGACAGTGGGCGCGCTCTATGGCTACACCTTC. Residues: CASSQDLGTVGALYGYTF.

The chain has TRBV3-1 (or the pseudogene TRBV3-2) and TRBJ1-1, with a tentative D call TRBD1 (5 bases). The CDR3 is 14 residues long. CDR1 is LGHDT, CDR2 YNNKEL, per germline (reference sequence). The V end lost 2 bases, the J end lost 1 base, and 8 bases lay between the germline ends. CDR3 region: CASSQPQANTEAFF. The CDR3 DNA follows: TGTGCCAGCAGCCAACCACAGGCGAACACTGAAGCTTTCTTT.

Turning to this clone: Additional DNA sequences in this sample encode the identical CDR3. The J gene is TRBJ2-5, the V gene TRBV18; weak D call: TRBD1 (6 bases). Germline assignment: CDR1 KGHSH and CDR2 LQKENI. Trimming took 2 bases from V and 4 from J, leaving 8 bases between them. The CDR3 extends over 13 amino acids. As DNA, the CDR3 is TGTGCCAGCTCACCAGGGGGCGGAGAGACCCAGTACTTC. As protein: CASSPGGGETQYF.

This clone appeared a few times. The CDR3 sequence: CASSRGAGELFF. In nucleotides, the CDR3 is TGTGCCAGCAGCAGGGGGGCCGGGGAGCTGTTTTTT. The chain combines TRBV28 with TRBJ2-2; maybe TRBD1 (7 bases). Trimming cost V 6 bases and J 6 bases, with 8 bases left between them. Germline V lookup: CDR1 MDHEN, CDR2 SYDVKM. The CDR3 is 12 residues long.

This sequence joins TRBV11-3 and TRBJ2-1; the D is unclear. CDR3 length equals 12 residues. CDR1 SGHNT and CDR2 YENEEA come from the germline V gene. V lost 6 bases and J lost 4, with 7 bases in between. The CDR3 region has the DNA TGTGCCAGCAGTAGAAGTTACAATGAGCAGTTCTTC. This codes for CASSRSYNEQFF.

The chain combines TRBV5-1 with TRBJ2-1; 9 nucleotides agree with TRBD2. The CDR3 covers 14 residues. V gave up 4 bases and J gave up 3 bases; unmatched junction bases: 2. CDR1 and CDR2 (germline): SGHRS, YFSETQ. Here the CDR3 DNA reads TGCGCCAGCAGCCATAGCGGGAGCTACAATGAGCAGTTCTTC. Encoded protein: CASSHSGSYNEQFF.

This chain joins TRBV18 and TRBJ2-5, with a possible D match to TRBD2 (6 bases). The CDR3 covers 14 residues. The V gene lost 3 bases and the J gene lost 2 bases, with 10 bases spanning the gap. CDR1 is KGHSH and CDR2 is LQKENI in the germline V gene. The CDR3 sequence: CASSPLGGQETQYF. The CDR3, as DNA: TGTGCCAGCTCACCTCTGGGGGGTCAAGAGACCCAGTACTTC.

This rearrangement joins TRBV19 to TRBJ2-6; TRBD1 matches at 8 bases. V lost 4 bases, J lost 2 bases, and 4 bases stayed unmatched. Germline V lookup: CDR1 LNHDA, CDR2 SQIVND (reference sequence). This CDR3 has 16 amino acids. CDR3 DNA: TGTGCCAGTAGTACGACAGGGGTCCCTGGGGCCAACGTCCTGACTTTC. Translating it yields CASSTTGVPGANVLTF.

V is TRBV24-1 and J is TRBJ2-5; TRBD1 agrees at 7 bases. This CDR3 has 16 amino acids. In germline, CDR1 is KGHDR, CDR2 SFDVKD. J lost 7 bases, V lost 3 bases, and 13 bases had no gene match. CDR3 nucleotide sequence: TGTGCCACCAGTGATCCGACAGGGTCGGTTCTTGGGACCCAGTACTTC. Translating gives CATSDPTGSVLGTQYF.

The chain is built from TRBV29-1 and TRBJ2-1; 8 positions match TRBD2. The CDR3 loop spans 15 amino acids. V was pared by 4 bases and J by 4 bases, with 9 bases of the junction left unmatched. CDR1 and CDR2 (germline): SQVTM, ANQGSEA. The CDR3 DNA reads as TGCAGCGTTGCAAAACTAGCGGAACTATACAATGAGCAGTTCTTC. Protein: CSVAKLAELYNEQFF.

The chain has TRBV2 and TRBJ2-3, with a weak D call TRBD2 (5 bases). CDR1 is SNHLY, CDR2 FYNNEI, per germline. Trimming removed 7 bases from V and 0 bases from J, with 14 bases in between. The CDR3 runs 15 residues. The CDR3 sequence is CASTLAVFSTDTQYF. The DNA of the CDR3 is TGTGCCAGCACCCTAGCCGTCTTTAGCACAGATACGCAGTATTTT.

V is TRBV19 and J is TRBJ1-6; 7 bases agree with TRBD1. With V trimmed by 3 bases and J by 7 bases, 6 bases remained unmatched. Germline V gene sequence: CDR1 LNHDA, CDR2 SQIVND (reference sequence). CDR3 length: 15 amino acids. The CDR3 is CASSMGTEINSPLHF. The CDR3 DNA is TGTGCCAGTAGTATGGGGACAGAGATCAATTCACCCCTCCACTTT.

The chain has TRBV27 and TRBJ1-2; TRBD1 agrees at 7 bases. Germline V lookup: CDR1 MNHEY, CDR2 SMNVEV (reference sequence). The J segment lost 5 bases and the V segment lost 4 bases, leaving 7 bases of the junction unmatched. This CDR3 contains 14 residues. CDR3 DNA: TGTGCCAGCAGTTCCGACAGGGAGCTTTATGGCTACACCTTC. It specifies CASSSDRELYGYTF.

This chain links TRBV24-1 with TRBJ1-5; 8 bases are a match to TRBD1. CDR3 length: 16 residues. The junction had 9 bases not matched to a gene; V was cut back by 4 bases and J by 5 bases. From germline, CDR1 is KGHDR and CDR2 SFDVKD. The CDR3 DNA reads as TGTGCCACCAGTGACCGTGACAGGGGAGGGGATCAGCCCCAGCATTTT. Translation: CATSDRDRGGDQPQHF.

The rearrangement uses TRBV5-6 and TRBJ2-7; D is possibly TRBD2 (5 bases). The CDR3 is 16 residues long. The germline CDR1 and CDR2 sequences are SGHDT and YYEEEE. The V and J ends lost 1 base and 2 bases respectively, with 16 bases between them. In DNA, the CDR3 is TGTGCCAGCAGCTTGAGGCCAGCCGAGACTACCTACGAGCAGTACTTC. Its translation is CASSLRPAETTYEQYF.

The genes are TRBV6-2 or TRBV6-3 and TRBJ2-5; 7 positions agree with TRBD1. Germline V CDR1 and CDR2: MNHEY, SVGEGT. Trimming removed 5 bases from V and 0 bases from J; junction bases left unmatched: 3. The CDR3 has 14 residues. The CDR3 nucleotides are TGTGCCAGCAGTAACGGACAGGACCAAGAGACCCAGTACTTC. Translating it yields CASSNGQDQETQYF.

The table lists this clone with a few counts. The chain is built from TRBV10-3 and TRBJ2-7; 7 positions agree with TRBD1. Germline CDR1 reads ENHRY; CDR2 reads SYGVKD. This CDR3 is 12 amino acids long. Trimming removed 2 bases from V and 7 bases from J; junction bases left unmatched: 2. CDR3 region: CAISERGLEQYF. The CDR3 DNA reads TGTGCCATCAGTGAGAGGGGGCTTGAGCAGTACTTC.

The chain combines TRBV30 with TRBJ1-2; TRBD1 might be the D (6 bases). Germline loops: CDR1 GTSNPN, CDR2 SVGIG (reference sequence). The V end was cut by 0 bases, the J end by 4 bases, with 9 bases between. The CDR3 has 13 amino acids. The CDR3 nucleotides are TGTGCCTGGAGTGTTGGGGGCTTCTATGGCTACACCTTC. Translated, it gives CAWSVGGFYGYTF. The full variable domain, in which reference TRBV30 and TRBJ1-2 provide the parts outside the CDR3, is SQTIHQWPATLVQPVGSPLSLECTVEGTSNPNLYWYRQAAGRGLQLLFYSVGIGQISSEVPQNLSASRPQDRQFILSSKKLLLSDSGFYLCAWSVGGFYGYTFGSGTRLTVV.